These 5 T cell receptor beta chains were sequenced from one sample in a study of brain T cells in children with intractable seizures. Assay: immunoSEQ multiplex PCR; the TCRdb copy retains only in-frame clones and omits some. The sample contains about 320,000 clones, about 93% of which appear only once. Time point defined: blood from clinic visit 5 months post-surgery; TSC patient then seizure free. This sample comprised peripheral blood, obtained approximately 5 months after surgery. The receptors were gathered from a boy under two years old with tuberous sclerosis and intractable seizures.

This chain links TRBV29-1 with TRBJ1-2; 9 nucleotides align to TRBD1. V gave up 1 base and J gave up 8 bases; unmatched junction bases: 2. The germline V gene encodes CDR1 SQVTM and CDR2 ANQGSEA. CDR3 size: 12 residues. The CDR3 nucleotides are TGCAGCGTTGAAGGTACAGGGGGCGGCTACACCTTC. Its protein is CSVEGTGGGYTF.

This chain links TRBV11-3 with TRBJ2-3; the match to TRBD2 covers 9 bases. V gave up 4 bases and J gave up 4 bases; unmatched junction bases: 6. The germline V gene has CDR1 SGHNT and CDR2 YENEEA. The CDR3 consists of 15 residues. This CDR3 is CASSWDSGRSDTQYF. For the CDR3, the DNA is TGTGCCAGCAGCTGGGATAGCGGGAGATCAGATACGCAGTATTTT.

The CDR3 DNA sequence: TGTGCCAGCAGCCAAGTCCTACTCCCGAGGAAAAGGGAGCTGTTTTTT. It codes for CASSQVLLPRKRELFF. This chain joins TRBV3-1 (or the pseudogene TRBV3-2) and TRBJ2-2; D gene unclear. V was clipped by 1 base and J by 9 bases, with 18 bases between them. The CDR3 is made up of 16 amino acids. Germline V gives CDR1 LGHDT, CDR2 YNNKEL (reference sequence).

The chain links TRBV7-9 to TRBJ1-2; D gene ambiguous. The CDR3 is 13 amino acids. V gave up 3 bases and J gave up 4 bases, with 9 bases separating them. Per the germline V gene, CDR1 is SEHNR and CDR2 is FQNEAQ (reference sequence). CDR3 sequence reads: CASSLLEVYGYTF. The CDR3 bases are TGTGCCAGCAGCTTGCTGGAGGTCTATGGCTACACCTTC.

This clone was seen only once. This chain joins TRBV11-2 and TRBJ1-1; a weak D match, TRBD1 (6 bases). Germline V gene sequence: CDR1 SGHAT, CDR2 FQNNGV. This CDR3 contains 13 residues. Trimming shortened V by 5 bases and J by 4 bases, and 11 bases separated the two germline ends. CDR3 amino acids: CASSITGLTEAFF. The CDR3 nucleotides are TGTGCCAGCAGCATCACAGGGCTCACTGAAGCTTTCTTT.